The clone carrying this TCR beta chain was observed a few times. The identical CDR3 is also encoded by other nucleotide sequences in the sample. This entry belongs to a study of T cell changes during pregnancy in multiple sclerosis. Clones were read by immunoSEQ multiplex PCR, and TCRdb kept only the in-frame ones, dropping some. The sample includes 83,000 or so clones, nearly 95% of them seen just once. V was clipped by 5 bases and J by 2 bases, with 7 bases between them. The germline V gene encodes CDR1 MNHEY and CDR2 SMNVEV (reference sequence). CDR3 length: 13 amino acids. The sequencing here drew on peripheral blood, taken after pregnancy. This sequence originates from a female donor in good health, enrolled as a control in a pregnancy study. This chain joins TRBV27 and TRBJ1-5; no clear D gene. CDR3 in DNA: TGTGCCAGCAGTCCACAAGGCAATCAGCCCCAGCATTTT. Its translation is CASSPQGNQPQHF.